These T cell receptor beta chains were read from a single sample in a study of CXCR3 chemokines and chemotherapy response in bladder cancer. TCRdb processed the PCR reads anew with MiXCR; each CDR3 protein has one entry. The table has roughly 2,000 distinct CDR3 sequences, about a sixth seen once. Collection of the sample occurred from a patient whose treatment included neoadjuvant chemotherapy. The receptors were gathered from a human donor with bladder cancer that responded to neoadjuvant chemotherapy. Each CDR3 is given with its conserved first and last residue. Each record gives: CDR3 DNA, CDR3 protein, V gene, clone size, D gene, CDR3 length, J gene. D genes are given only for firm matches. The size of a clone is reported for some rows only, either as once, few or many, or as a class for expanded clones.

TGTGCCAGCAGTACGGGACAAGAAAAGCATACGCAGTATTTT CASSTGQEKHTQYF TRBV6-5 medium-sized . 14 TRBJ2-3
TGCAGTGCTAGAGATCCTAGCGCCTCTAGCACAGATACGCAGTATTTT CSARDPSASSTDTQYF TRBV20-1 . . 16 TRBJ2-3
TGTGCCACCAGTGATTTAAACCGAGAGACCCAGTACTTC CATSDLNRETQYF TRBV24-1 medium-sized . 13 TRBJ2-5
TGTGCCAGCTCTCCTCCGAACACCGGGGAGCTGTTTTTT CASSPPNTGELFF TRBV18 many . 13 TRBJ2-2
TGTGCCAGCAGCCCCCGGGGAGCATACAATGAGCAGTTCTTC CASSPRGAYNEQFF TRBV7-2 medium-sized . 14 TRBJ2-1
TGTGCCAGCTCACCAGGACAGACAGATACGCAGTATTTT CASSPGQTDTQYF TRBV18 large . 13 TRBJ2-3
TGTGCCAGCAGTTCAGGGAGTTCTGGGGCCAACGTCCTGACTTTC CASSSGSSGANVLTF TRBV28 . . 15 TRBJ2-6
TGTGCCAGCAGCTTCAGTGGGGATACGCAGTATTTT CASSFSGDTQYF TRBV5-6 medium-sized . 12 TRBJ2-3
TGTGCCAGTATGAGGGACTTCGATAGCAATCAGCCCCAGCATTTT CASMRDFDSNQPQHF TRBV19 . . 15 TRBJ1-5
TGTGCCAGCAGTTGGTATTATAACACCGGGGAGCTGTTTTTT CASSWYYNTGELFF TRBV27 many . 14 TRBJ2-2